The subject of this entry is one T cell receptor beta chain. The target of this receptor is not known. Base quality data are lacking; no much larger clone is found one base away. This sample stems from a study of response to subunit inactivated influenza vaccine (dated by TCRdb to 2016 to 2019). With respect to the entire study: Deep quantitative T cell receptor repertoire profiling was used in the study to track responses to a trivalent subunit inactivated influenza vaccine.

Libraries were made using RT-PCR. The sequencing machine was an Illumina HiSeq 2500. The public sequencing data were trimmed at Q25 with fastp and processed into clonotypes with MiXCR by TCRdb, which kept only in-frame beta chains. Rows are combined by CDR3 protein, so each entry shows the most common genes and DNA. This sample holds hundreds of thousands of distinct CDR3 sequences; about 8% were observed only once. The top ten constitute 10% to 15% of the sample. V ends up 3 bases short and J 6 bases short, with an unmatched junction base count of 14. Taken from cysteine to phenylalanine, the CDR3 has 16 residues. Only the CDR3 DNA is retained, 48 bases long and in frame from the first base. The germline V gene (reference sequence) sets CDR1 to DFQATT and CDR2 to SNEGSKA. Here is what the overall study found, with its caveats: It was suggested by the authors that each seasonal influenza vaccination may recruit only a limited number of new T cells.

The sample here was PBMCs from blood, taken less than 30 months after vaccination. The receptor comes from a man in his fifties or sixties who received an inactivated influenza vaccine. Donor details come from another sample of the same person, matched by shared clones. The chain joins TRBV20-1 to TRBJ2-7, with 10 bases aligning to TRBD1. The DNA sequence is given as TGCAGTGCTAGGGACAGGACAGGGGGTTTTTTTAGCGAGCAGTACTTC. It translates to CSARDRTGGFFSEQYF.